These 27 T cell receptor beta chains were sequenced from one sample in a study of shared clonotypes between healthy human individuals. This table comes from immunoSEQ multiplex PCR, and its TCRdb copy is limited to in-frame clones, with some not included. Of 2.5 million or so clones in the sample, approximately 90% were seen once. The sample was naive CD4+ T cells sorted from blood. Described subset: CD45RA+ positively selected. The receptors were gathered from a man between 18 and 29 years old in good health.

The rearrangement uses TRBV2 and TRBJ2-7; TRBD2 might be the D (6 bases). The germline gives CDR1 SNHLY, CDR2 FYNNEI. V shed 4 bases and J shed 1 base, with 11 bases lying between them. This CDR3 is built from 14 residues. Here the CDR3 reads CASSAAGISYEQYF. DNA for the CDR3: TGTGCCAGCAGTGCGGCGGGGATATCCTACGAGCAGTACTTC.

The V gene is TRBV10-3, the J gene TRBJ2-5; no firm D call. CDR1 and CDR2 (germline): ENHRY, SYGVKD. This CDR3 spans 15 amino acids. V was trimmed by 6 bases and J by 3 bases, leaving 17 bases between them. The CDR3 region is CAISKTTARKETQYF. CDR3 nucleotide sequence: TGTGCCATCAGCAAGACAACCGCCCGAAAAGAGACCCAGTACTTC.

The chain uses TRBV19 and TRBJ2-2, with 8 bases fitting TRBD2. V dropped 5 bases and J dropped 6; count of bases not matched to a gene: 8. The CDR3 is 15 residues long. Germline loops: CDR1 LNHDA, CDR2 SQIVND (reference sequence). The CDR3 nucleotides read TGTGCCAGTAGTCTCGGGACTAGTTATCCCGGGGAGCTGTTTTTT. Amino acid sequence: CASSLGTSYPGELFF.

The rearrangement joins TRBV7-8 to TRBJ1-2; D not resolved. Germline lookup yields CDR1 SGHVS and CDR2 FQNEAQ. V shed 1 base and J shed 4 bases, with 10 bases lying between them. The CDR3 totals 14 residues. CDR3 nucleotide sequence: TGTGCCAGCAGCTTAGGACGGAAAGGCTATGGCTACACCTTC. Translated, it gives CASSLGRKGYGYTF.

This chain connects TRBV6-1 to TRBJ2-7; a weak D match, TRBD2 (5 bases). The V end was cut by 0 bases, the J end by 6 bases, with 9 bases between. The CDR3 spans 13 residues. Germline CDR1 MNHNS, CDR2 SASEGT. This chain's CDR3 is CASSEAQEAEQYF. CDR3 in DNA: TGTGCCAGCAGTGAAGCGCAGGAGGCCGAGCAGTACTTC.

The chain is built from TRBV5-1 and TRBJ1-1, with D possibly matching TRBD1 (5 bases). Per germline, CDR1 SGHRS and CDR2 YFSETQ. The CDR3 contains 16 residues. The germline V and J ends were trimmed by 1 base and 1 base, with 14 bases remaining between them. In nucleotides, the CDR3 is TGCGCCAGCAGCTTGATCGTCGACAGAGCGAACACTGAAGCTTTCTTT. It specifies CASSLIVDRANTEAFF.

This chain links TRBV28 with TRBJ2-7, with 8 positions matching TRBD1. V lost 6 bases to trimming and J lost 6 bases; unmatched junction nucleotides: 10. Germline CDR1 is MDHEN and CDR2 is SYDVKM. The CDR3 is made up of 14 amino acids. The CDR3 bases are TGTGCCAGCAGACCGACAGGGGAAAAGGGCGAGCAGTACTTC. Amino acids: CASRPTGEKGEQYF.

The chain has TRBV7-9 and TRBJ2-5, with TRBD2 as a possible D gene (5 bases). CDR3 size: 16 residues. From germline, CDR1 is SEHNR and CDR2 FQNEAQ (reference sequence). Trimming took off 5 bases at V and 0 bases at J, with 16 bases between the two ends. CDR3: CASSAADWRNQETQYF. The CDR3 coding sequence is TGTGCCAGCAGCGCGGCGGACTGGAGAAACCAAGAGACCCAGTACTTC.

V and J are TRBV25-1 and TRBJ1-2; TRBD1 matches at 12 bases. The J segment lost 8 bases and the V segment lost 7 bases, leaving 5 bases of the junction unmatched. The CDR3 spans 13 residues. CDR1 MGHDK and CDR2 SYGVNS come from the germline V gene. CDR3 protein: CASKGQGASGYTF. The CDR3 DNA is TGTGCCAGCAAGGGACAGGGGGCGAGCGGCTACACCTTC.

CDR3 region: CASSETGDGYEQYF. Written as DNA, the CDR3 is TGTGCCAGCAGCGAGACAGGGGATGGGTACGAGCAGTACTTC. The chain links TRBV9 to TRBJ2-7; TRBD1 matches 8 bases. CDR1 SGDLS and CDR2 YYNGEE come from the germline V gene. After removal of 3 bases from V and 4 bases from J, the junction contained 6 bases not matched to a gene. This CDR3 region has 14 residues.

This chain joins TRBV29-1 and TRBJ1-2, with a possible D match to TRBD1 (5 bases). Looked up from germline, CDR1 is SQVTM and CDR2 is ANQGSEA. The V gene lost 7 bases and the J gene lost 6 bases, with 15 bases spanning the gap. The CDR3 runs 12 residues. CDR3 bases: TGCAGCGGGAGGACCGGGACCCATGGCTACACCTTC. Its translation: CSGRTGTHGYTF.

The CDR3: CASSLDLKGYTF. For the CDR3, the DNA is TGCGCCAGCAGCTTGGATCTCAAGGGCTACACCTTC. The chain has TRBV5-1 and TRBJ1-2; D not resolved. The CDR3 sequence is 12 residues long. Germline lookup yields CDR1 SGHRS and CDR2 YFSETQ. Trimming left V 0 bases short and J 8 bases short, with 8 bases between.

This chain uses TRBV9 with TRBJ2-7, with D unresolved. CDR1 SGDLS and CDR2 YYNGEE come from the germline V gene. The CDR3 covers 14 residues. Trimming took 0 bases from V and 2 from J, leaving 9 bases between them. The CDR3 region is CASSVESSAYEQYF. CDR3 bases: TGTGCCAGCAGCGTAGAGTCAAGTGCCTACGAGCAGTACTTC.

For the CDR3, the DNA is TGTGCCAGCAGCTTAGCGCCCGGACAGACCTACGAGCAGTACTTC. It is translated as CASSLAPGQTYEQYF. The chain couples TRBV7-8 to TRBJ2-7, with a weak D call TRBD1 (6 bases). The CDR3 is made up of 15 amino acids. V lost 0 bases to trimming and J lost 2 bases, with 11 bases between them. Per germline, CDR1 SGHVS and CDR2 FQNEAQ.

The rearrangement joins TRBV7-9 to TRBJ2-7; the match to TRBD1 covers 8 bases. After removal of 4 bases from V and 3 bases from J, the junction contained 8 bases not matched to a gene. The CDR3 contains 15 residues. Germline V gene sequence: CDR1 SEHNR, CDR2 FQNEAQ (reference sequence). The CDR3, as DNA: TGTGCCAGCAGCTCCTCGACAGGGGTGAACTACGAGCAGTACTTC. Translated, it gives CASSSSTGVNYEQYF.

This rearrangement joins TRBV4-3 to TRBJ1-3; D call uncertain. V was trimmed by 2 bases and J by 3 bases, leaving 11 bases between them. The germline CDR1 and CDR2 sequences are LGHNA and YSLEER. The CDR3 contains 15 residues. The CDR3 DNA sequence: TGCGCCAGCAGCCAATTTTTAGCGGATGGAAACACCATATATTTT. Translation gives CASSQFLADGNTIYF.

The chain recombines TRBV6-6 with TRBJ1-1, with D unresolved. Trimming took off 11 bases at V and 11 bases at J, with 21 bases between the two ends. CDR3 length: 12 residues. Germline assignment: CDR1 MNHNY and CDR2 SVGAGI (reference sequence). The CDR3, as DNA: TGTGCCGCACTCGAAAATGGGTCAAAGGCTTTCTTT. The encoded protein is CAALENGSKAFF.

In nucleotides, the CDR3 is TGCGCCAGCAGCCAAGATCGTTGGGGACTAGTTTCAGATACGCAGTATTTT. It yields the protein CASSQDRWGLVSDTQYF. J is TRBJ2-3 and V is TRBV4-1; TRBD2 matches at 8 bases. The germline CDR1 and CDR2 sequences are MGHRA and YSYEKL. The CDR3 length is 17 residues. V shed 0 bases, J shed 4 bases, and the junction held 9 bases outside the gene matches.

Points on this clone: This specimen includes other DNA sequences encoding the same CDR3. This chain uses TRBV7-9 with TRBJ1-2; D gene uncertain. The CDR3 consists of 14 residues. Per germline, CDR1 SEHNR and CDR2 FQNEAQ (reference sequence). Trimming removed 0 bases at V and 4 bases at J, with 9 bases between. Here the CDR3 DNA reads TGTGCCAGCAGCTTAGCCGGTGGATCCTATGGCTACACCTTC. This translates into CASSLAGGSYGYTF.

This clone showed up just once. In the same sample, other DNA sequences code for this CDR3. This chain connects TRBV19 to TRBJ2-5; TRBD2 agrees at 8 bases. Germline values: CDR1 LNHDA, CDR2 SQIVND (reference sequence). This CDR3 contains 14 residues. V dropped 4 bases and J dropped 4; count of bases not matched to a gene: 5. The DNA for the CDR3 is TGTGCCAGTAGTACCGGACTAGCTGGAGAGACCCAGTACTTC. This encodes CASSTGLAGETQYF.

This sequence joins TRBV19 and TRBJ1-5, with 7 nucleotides matching TRBD1. Per the germline V gene, CDR1 is LNHDA and CDR2 is SQIVND (reference sequence). After removal of 8 bases from V and 2 bases from J, the junction contained 9 bases not matched to a gene. This CDR3 is built from 15 residues. CDR3: CASRQGGPGNQPQHF. Written as DNA, the CDR3 is TGTGCCAGTCGTCAAGGGGGCCCCGGCAATCAGCCCCAGCATTTT.

The chain carries TRBV6-6 and TRBJ2-7; the match to TRBD1 covers 11 bases. This CDR3 spans 16 amino acids. J lost 2 bases, V lost 8 bases, and 11 bases had no gene match. The germline CDR1 and CDR2 sequences are MNHNY and SVGAGI (reference sequence). CDR3 in DNA: TGTGCCAGCTCCTATCCGGGACAGGGGGGTCCCTACGAGCAGTACTTC. Amino acid sequence: CASSYPGQGGPYEQYF.

In DNA, the CDR3 is TGTGCTAGTGGTTTGGGGGACAGGGGCTATGGCTACACCTTC. Amino acid sequence: CASGLGDRGYGYTF. This chain uses TRBV12-5 with TRBJ1-2; 10 bases agree with TRBD1. CDR1 is LGHNT and CDR2 is FRNRAP in the germline V gene. The ends lost 1 base at V and 4 bases at J; junction bases unmatched: 0. The CDR3 spans 14 residues.

The rearrangement uses TRBV2 and TRBJ2-7; 7 bases are a match to TRBD1. This CDR3 spans 14 amino acids. V lost 6 bases, J lost 5 bases, and 10 bases stayed unmatched. Germline CDR1 reads SNHLY; CDR2 reads FYNNEI. CDR3 sequence: CASRYRDSEDEQYF. The CDR3 coding sequence is TGTGCCAGCAGGTACAGGGACAGTGAGGACGAGCAGTACTTC. Drawing the rest from reference TRBV2 and TRBJ2-7, the complete variable domain is EPEVTQTPSHQVTQMGQEVILRCVPISNHLYFYWYRQILGQKVEFLVSFYNNEISEKSEIFDDQFSVERPDGSNFTLKIRSTKLEDSAMYFCASRYRDSEDEQYFGPGTRLTVT.

This chain links TRBV7-9 with TRBJ2-1; TRBD2 might be the D (5 bases). Germline V gene data show CDR1 as SEHNR and CDR2 as FQNEAQ (reference sequence). V lost 5 bases to trimming and J lost 2 bases, with 19 bases between them. This CDR3 is built from 17 residues. The CDR3: CASSPPGRGFAYNEQFF. The CDR3 region has the DNA TGTGCCAGCAGCCCACCTGGACGGGGATTCGCCTACAATGAGCAGTTCTTC.

This clone has a handful of counts. Distinct nucleotide sequences in the sample also encode this CDR3. The chain recombines TRBV30 with TRBJ1-3; D is uncertain. Germline CDR1 is GTSNPN and CDR2 is SVGIG (reference sequence). This CDR3 contains 11 residues. Deletions cut 4 bases from V and 1 base from J, with 2 bases between. The CDR3 bases are TGTGCCTGGAATTCTGGAAACACCATATATTTT. Its protein is CAWNSGNTIYF.

V is TRBV6-5 and J is TRBJ1-6; D gene unclear. Trimming removed 2 bases from V and 6 bases from J, with 11 bases in between. The CDR3 contains 15 residues. From germline, CDR1 is MNHEY and CDR2 SVGAGI. CDR3 nucleotide sequence: TGTGCCAGCAGTTACGGGCAGGCGCGTAATTCACCCCTCCACTTT. Protein sequence: CASSYGQARNSPLHF.